This T cell receptor (beta chain) was captured in a study of T cell changes during pregnancy in multiple sclerosis. The CDR3 has 15 residues. The germline V gene encodes CDR1 MGHRA and CDR2 YSYEKL. Trimming took 3 bases from V and 7 from J, leaving 16 bases between them. Data came from immunoSEQ multiplex PCR; TCRdb stores just in-frame clones and leaves some out. In the table there are almost 95,000 clones, about 92% of which are singletons. This clone was found once. The rearrangement uses TRBV4-1 and TRBJ1-5; no clear D gene. The clonotype was recovered from a female donor with multiple sclerosis, enrolled in a pregnancy study. This specimen was peripheral blood, taken in the first trimester of pregnancy. The DNA of the CDR3 is TGCGCCAGCAGCCAGAATGGGGTGGAGGTCCAGCCCCAGCATTTT. Protein: CASSQNGVEVQPQHF.